Listed below are T cell receptor beta chains from one sample, sequenced in a study of cytomegalovirus exposure and HLA in healthy donors. TCRdb's copy holds only in-frame clones and misses some; the assay was immunoSEQ multiplex PCR. This table holds hundreds of thousands of clones, approximately 81% found once. The sample comprised PBMCs. Receptor source: a girl aged 2-10 years in good health and CMV-seronegative. Both conserved end residues are part of each CDR3. A D gene is named only where the DNA matches it firmly. Size values are once, few and many counts, or a class for expanded clones, and some rows have none.

.	once	TRBV2	TRBJ1-2	CASSDRGSNYGYTF	TGTGCCAGCAGTGATAGGGGTTCTAACTATGGCTACACCTTC
.	.	TRBV7-6	TRBJ2-2	CASSQAETGELFF	TGTGCCAGCAGCCAAGCGGAGACCGGGGAGCTGTTTTTT
.	.	TRBV7-3	TRBJ2-5	CASSLVGGREETQYF	TGTGCCAGCAGCTTAGTCGGGGGGCGGGAGGAGACCCAGTACTTC
TRBD1	.	TRBV7-9	TRBJ2-6	CASSLELRQGASGANVLTF	TGTGCCAGCAGCTTAGAGCTGAGACAGGGGGCTTCTGGGGCCAACGTCCTGACTTTC
TRBD1	.	TRBV5-1	TRBJ2-2	CASSWGQGGGELFF	TGCGCCAGCAGCTGGGGACAGGGCGGCGGGGAGCTGTTTTTT
TRBD1	.	TRBV6-1	TRBJ1-2	CASSGPTTGLDGYTF	TGTGCCAGCAGTGGCCCTACGACAGGGCTCGATGGCTACACCTTC
TRBD1	once	TRBV2	TRBJ1-1	CASSVEGAPEAFF	TGTGCCAGCAGTGTTGAGGGGGCCCCTGAAGCTTTCTTT
TRBD1	.	TRBV14	TRBJ1-5	CASSQCRDRRNQPQHF	TGTGCCAGCAGCCAATGCCGGGACAGAAGAAATCAGCCCCAGCATTTT
.	.	TRBV7-6	TRBJ2-5	CASSLTRRGFKETQYF	TGTGCCAGCAGCTTAACTCGGCGAGGCTTTAAAGAGACCCAGTACTTC
.	.	TRBV18	TRBJ1-1	CASSQVAVIMNTEAFF	TGTGCCAGCTCACAAGTGGCAGTTATTATGAACACTGAAGCTTTCTTT
TRBD2	.	TRBV12-5	TRBJ2-1	CASEGSGRNEQFF	TGTGCTAGTGAGGGTAGCGGGAGAAATGAGCAGTTCTTC
.	.	TRBV11-2	TRBJ2-6	CASSSTVPGANVLTF	TGTGCCAGCAGCTCTACAGTTCCTGGGGCCAACGTCCTGACTTTC
.	.	TRBV25-1	TRBJ1-2	CASRQGNYGYTF	TGTGCCAGCAGGCAGGGTAACTATGGCTACACCTTC
TRBD2	few	TRBV6-1	TRBJ2-5	CASSAGFAGGGQETQYF	TGTGCCAGCAGTGCAGGGTTTGCGGGAGGGGGGCAAGAGACCCAGTACTTC
.	.	TRBV5-1	TRBJ2-3	CASSLGLETDTQYF	TGCGCCAGCAGCTTGGGGCTAGAAACAGATACGCAGTATTTT
.	.	TRBV27	TRBJ1-1	CASKGQLNTEAFF	TGTGCCAGCAAAGGACAGCTGAACACTGAAGCTTTCTTT
TRBD2	.	TRBV4-1	TRBJ2-7	CASRQTSGREGSYEQYF	TGCGCCAGCAGACAGACTAGCGGGAGGGAAGGCTCCTACGAGCAGTACTTC
TRBD2	.	TRBV5-1	TRBJ2-7	CASSPEGLAVYEQYF	TGCGCCAGCAGCCCGGAGGGACTAGCGGTTTACGAGCAGTACTTC
.	.	TRBV30	TRBJ1-6	CAWSVTAYNSPLHF	TGTGCCTGGAGTGTAACAGCCTATAATTCACCCCTCCACTTT
.	.	TRBV7-6	TRBJ1-4	CASSLGQSNEKLFF	TGTGCCAGCAGCTTAGGACAGTCTAATGAAAAACTGTTTTTT
.	few	TRBV19	TRBJ1-2	CASTAGRSGRELYGYTF	TGTGCCAGTACCGCCGGTCGGTCTGGCAGGGAACTCTATGGCTACACCTTC
TRBD1	.	TRBV13	TRBJ2-7	CASSSYRDRTSYEQYF	TGTGCCAGCAGCTCTTACCGGGACAGGACCTCCTACGAGCAGTACTTC
.	.	TRBV6-6	TRBJ1-6	CASSYSQGTYNSPLHF	TGTGCCAGCAGTTACTCACAGGGAACATATAATTCACCCCTCCACTTT
.	.	TRBV12-2	TRBJ1-1	CASRCLQGYEAFF	TGTGCAAGTCGCTGCCTGCAGGGGTATGAAGCTTTCTTT
.	.	TRBV18	TRBJ2-3	CASSPATGRTDTQYF	TGTGCCAGCTCCCCGGCCACAGGACGCACAGATACGCAGTATTTT
TRBD2	.	TRBV6-4	TRBJ2-3	CASSNGLAGGPSDTQYF	TGTGCCAGCAGTAACGGACTAGCGGGGGGCCCTTCAGATACGCAGTATTTT
.	.	TRBV7-3	TRBJ2-2	CASSSTSGTGELFF	TGTGCCAGCAGCTCTACATCGGGCACCGGGGAGCTGTTTTTT
TRBD1	.	TRBV4-2	TRBJ2-7	CASSQGTGTVTYEQYF	TGTGCCAGCAGCCAAGGAACCGGGACAGTGACCTACGAGCAGTACTTC
.	.	TRBV5-1	TRBJ1-1	CASSPGVNTEAFF	TGCGCCAGCAGCCCAGGGGTTAACACTGAAGCTTTCTTT
TRBD1	.	TRBV5-1	TRBJ1-4	CASSSDRAGEKLFF	TGCGCCAGCAGCTCTGACAGGGCTGGGGAAAAACTGTTTTTT
.	.	TRBV5-1	TRBJ1-4	CASSLQGAEKLFF	TGCGCCAGCAGCCTCCAGGGTGCTGAAAAACTGTTTTTT
TRBD1	.	TRBV7-6	TRBJ2-7	CASSSGQGRYEQYF	TGTGCCAGCAGCTCAGGACAGGGAAGGTACGAGCAGTACTTC
.	.	TRBV30	TRBJ2-7	CAWSVGLAYEQYF	TGTGCCTGGAGTGTGGGGCTAGCCTACGAGCAGTACTTC
.	.	TRBV6-1	TRBJ1-2	CASTNGGFLNYGYTF	TGTGCCAGCACCAACGGGGGGTTCCTTAACTATGGCTACACCTTC
TRBD1	.	TRBV7-9	TRBJ2-7	CSSSPGQPYEQYF	TGTTCCAGCAGCCCGGGACAGCCCTACGAGCAGTACTTC
.	once	TRBV7-2	TRBJ1-2	CASSPGQYGYTF	TGTGCCAGCAGCCCCGGACAGTATGGCTACACCTTC
TRBD2	.	TRBV6-4	TRBJ2-3	CASSRTGLGSDTQYF	TGTGCCAGCAGTAGAACGGGACTAGGTTCAGATACGCAGTATTTT
.	.	TRBV2	TRBJ2-3	CASSESSAQYF	TGTGCCAGCAGTGAATCGAGCGCGCAGTATTTT
TRBD1	.	TRBV30	TRBJ1-6	CAWRRQGGLDNSPLHF	TGTGCCTGGAGACGACAGGGGGGCCTGGATAATTCACCCCTCCACTTT
.	.	TRBV4-2	TRBJ1-5	CASSQVDSRGQPQHF	TGTGCCAGCAGCCAAGTGGACAGCCGAGGTCAGCCCCAGCATTTT